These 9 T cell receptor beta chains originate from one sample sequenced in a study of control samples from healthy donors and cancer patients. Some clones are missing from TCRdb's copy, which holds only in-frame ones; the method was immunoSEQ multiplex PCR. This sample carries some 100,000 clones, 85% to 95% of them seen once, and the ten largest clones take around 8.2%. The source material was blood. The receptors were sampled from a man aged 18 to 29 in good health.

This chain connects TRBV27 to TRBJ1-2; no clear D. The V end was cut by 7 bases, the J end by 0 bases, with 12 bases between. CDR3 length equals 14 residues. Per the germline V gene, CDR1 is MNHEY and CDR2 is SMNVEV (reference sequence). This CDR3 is CASTQTGSNYGYTF. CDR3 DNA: TGTGCCAGCACCCAAACGGGTTCTAACTATGGCTACACCTTC.

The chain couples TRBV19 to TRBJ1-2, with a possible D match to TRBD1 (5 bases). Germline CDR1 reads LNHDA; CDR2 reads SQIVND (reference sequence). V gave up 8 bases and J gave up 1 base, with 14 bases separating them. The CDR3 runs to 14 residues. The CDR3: CASRTRGFNYGYTF. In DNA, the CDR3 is TGTGCCAGTCGGACTCGGGGGTTTAACTATGGCTACACCTTC.

The CDR3 region has the DNA TGTGCCAGCAGCGTATCCGAGCGCAATGAGCAGTTCTTC. This translates into CASSVSERNEQFF. This chain joins TRBV9 and TRBJ2-1; D unresolved. The CDR3 contains 13 residues. CDR1 SGDLS and CDR2 YYNGEE come from the germline V gene. Trimming removed 1 base at V and 6 bases at J, with 8 bases between.

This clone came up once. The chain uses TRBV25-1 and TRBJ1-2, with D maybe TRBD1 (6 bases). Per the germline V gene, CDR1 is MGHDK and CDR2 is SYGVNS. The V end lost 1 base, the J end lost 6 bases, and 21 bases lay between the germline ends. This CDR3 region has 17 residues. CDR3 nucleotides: TGTGCCAGCAGTGAATGGGGGGCGCCGGAATCTTACAATGGCTACACCTTC. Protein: CASSEWGAPESYNGYTF.

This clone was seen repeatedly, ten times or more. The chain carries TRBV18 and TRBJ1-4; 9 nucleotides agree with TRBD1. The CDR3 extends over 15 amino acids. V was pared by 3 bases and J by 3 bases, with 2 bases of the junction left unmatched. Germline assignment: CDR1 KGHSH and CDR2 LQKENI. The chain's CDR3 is CASSPRTGANEKLFF. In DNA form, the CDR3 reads TGTGCCAGCTCACCCCGGACAGGGGCTAATGAAAAACTGTTTTTT.

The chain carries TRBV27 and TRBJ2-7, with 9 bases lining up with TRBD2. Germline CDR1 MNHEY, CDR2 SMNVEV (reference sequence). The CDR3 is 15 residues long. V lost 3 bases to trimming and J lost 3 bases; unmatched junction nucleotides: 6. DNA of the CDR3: TGTGCCAGCAGTTTCCGCGAACTAGCGGGCTACGAGCAGTACTTC. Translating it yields CASSFRELAGYEQYF.

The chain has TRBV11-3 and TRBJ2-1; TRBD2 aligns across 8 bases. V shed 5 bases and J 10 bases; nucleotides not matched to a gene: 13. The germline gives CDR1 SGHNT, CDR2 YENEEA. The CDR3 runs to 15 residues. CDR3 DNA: TGTGCCAGCAGCCACCGGGGGGGTGGCCAACCGGAGCAGTTCTTC. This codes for CASSHRGGGQPEQFF.

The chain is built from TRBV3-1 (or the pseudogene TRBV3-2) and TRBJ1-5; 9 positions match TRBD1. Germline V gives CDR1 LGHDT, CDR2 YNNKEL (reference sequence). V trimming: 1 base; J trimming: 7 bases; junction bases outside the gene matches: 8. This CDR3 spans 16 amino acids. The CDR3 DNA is TGTGCCAGCAGCCAAGGTTTGGGACAGGGTTGGCAGCCCCAGCATTTT. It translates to CASSQGLGQGWQPQHF.

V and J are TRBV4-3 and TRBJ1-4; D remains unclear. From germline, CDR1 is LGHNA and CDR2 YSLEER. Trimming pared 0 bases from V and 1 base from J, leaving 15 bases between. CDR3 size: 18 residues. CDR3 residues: CASSQDRAPSVTNEKLFF. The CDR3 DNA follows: TGCGCCAGCAGCCAAGATCGGGCCCCGTCGGTAACTAATGAAAAACTGTTTTTT.